This is a list of T cell receptor beta chains from one sample in a study of CD8 T cells in ankylosing spondylitis. TCRdb analysed the 5' RACE reads with MiXCR anew, one entry per CDR3 protein. The sample lists fewer than 650,000 distinct CDR3 sequences; roughly 13% were seen once. Specimen: blood, either unsorted or a sorted T cell fraction (not recorded which). Receptors originate from a male donor with ankylosing spondylitis. Both conserved end residues are part of each CDR3. D genes are given only for firm matches. Rows may omit the clone size; those that give it use once, few, many or a size class.

V gene,clone size,J gene,D gene,CDR3 DNA,CDR3 protein
TRBV5-1,many,TRBJ2-1,TRBD2,TGCGCCAGCAGCTCTAGCGGGCTAGGATCCTACAATGAGCAGTTCTTC,CASSSSGLGSYNEQFF
TRBV5-1,.,TRBJ2-2,TRBD1,TGCGCCAGCAGCACACGACAGGGGGGCACCGGGGAGCTGTTTTTT,CASSTRQGGTGELFF
TRBV11-2,.,TRBJ1-2,.,TGTGCCAGCAGCCACTTGAACTATGGCTACACCTTC,CASSHLNYGYTF
TRBV6-5,.,TRBJ2-1,TRBD1,TGTGCCAGCAGTTACCGCCGGACAGGGGGCAATGAGCAGTTCTTC,CASSYRRTGGNEQFF
TRBV7-2,.,TRBJ1-2,TRBD1,TGTGCCAGCAGCTCCACGGGACAGCCATATGGCTACACCTTC,CASSSTGQPYGYTF
TRBV18,.,TRBJ2-1,TRBD2,TGTGCCAGCTCACCCTCAGAGCTAGCGGGAGGCGGTGAGCAGTTCTTC,CASSPSELAGGGEQFF
TRBV20-1,.,TRBJ1-1,.,TGCAGTGCTAGAGATGGCGGGCGGAACACTGAAGCTTTCTTT,CSARDGGRNTEAFF
TRBV4-2,.,TRBJ1-3,TRBD1,TGTGCCAGCAGCCAACCTACGACAGGGCTGAACACCATATATTTT,CASSQPTTGLNTIYF
TRBV7-8,many,TRBJ2-1,.,TGTGCCAGCAGCTCCAAACCTCTGACGGGGAGCTCCTACAATGAGCAGTTCTTC,CASSSKPLTGSSYNEQFF
TRBV11-2,few,TRBJ1-2,.,TGTGCCAGCAGCTTAGACAGCTTTTATGGCTACACCTTC,CASSLDSFYGYTF
TRBV5-1,.,TRBJ1-1,.,TGCGCCAGCAGCTGGGCAGGTACTTTAAACACTGAAGCTTTCTTT,CASSWAGTLNTEAFF
TRBV5-1,many,TRBJ2-2,.,TGTGCCAGCAGCTTGGAGGGGGCCGGGGAGCTGTTTTTT,CASSLEGAGELFF
TRBV29-1,many,TRBJ2-7,TRBD1,TGCAGCGTTGGGGACAGGGCGAACGAGCAGTACTTC,CSVGDRANEQYF
TRBV24-1,many,TRBJ2-2,TRBD1,TGTGCCACCAGTGATTTGCGGACAGGGATGGACACCGGGGAGCTGTTTTTT,CATSDLRTGMDTGELFF
TRBV18,few,TRBJ1-1,.,TGTGCCAGCTCACAAAGGGTTTCTGAAGCTTTCTTT,CASSQRVSEAFF
TRBV12-3/TRBV12-4,.,TRBJ2-7,.,TGTGCCAGCAGTTTAACGGCGGGTCTATCCTACGAGCAGTACTTC,CASSLTAGLSYEQYF
TRBV6-2/TRBV6-3,few,TRBJ1-1,.,TGTGCCAGCAGTTCGGTTCCCACTGAAGCTTTCTTT,CASSSVPTEAFF
TRBV29-1,.,TRBJ1-4,.,TGCAGCGTTGATAAGGGAACTAATGAAAAACTGTTTTTT,CSVDKGTNEKLFF
TRBV12-3/TRBV12-4,many,TRBJ1-3,TRBD1,TGTGCCAGCAGTCTCGGCCTACAGGGGACTGGAAACACCATATATTTT,CASSLGLQGTGNTIYF
TRBV12-3/TRBV12-4,many,TRBJ1-2,.,TGTGCCAGTCACAACGCTGGGGGGACACTAAGCTACACCTTC,CASHNAGGTLSYTF
TRBV4-2,.,TRBJ2-1,.,TGTGCCAGCAGCCAACCTGTTGGGGACACATCCTACAATGAGCAGTTCTTC,CASSQPVGDTSYNEQFF
TRBV19,.,TRBJ2-1,TRBD1,TGTGCCAGTAGCGAGGGGACAGGCTGGTCCTACAATGAGCAGTTCTTC,CASSEGTGWSYNEQFF
TRBV20-1,.,TRBJ2-7,.,TGCAGTGCTAGTCGGGGCACCTACCGCCCCTACGAGCAGTACTTC,CSASRGTYRPYEQYF
TRBV7-9,many,TRBJ2-7,TRBD1,TGTGCCAGCAGCTTATCACAGGGGGCCTACGAGCAGTACTTC,CASSLSQGAYEQYF
TRBV14,many,TRBJ1-1,TRBD1,TGTGCCAGCAGCCGTCGACAGGGTCCCCCGAACACTGAAGCTTTCTTT,CASSRRQGPPNTEAFF
TRBV6-1,many,TRBJ2-3,TRBD2,TGTGCCAGCAGTCGGGGCTTCATAGCGGGAGGAAGCACGCAGTATTTT,CASSRGFIAGGSTQYF
TRBV5-1,.,TRBJ2-3,TRBD2,TGCGCCAGCAGCTTTAGCGGGAGTAATAGGGCAGATACGCAGTATTTT,CASSFSGSNRADTQYF
TRBV7-2,.,TRBJ2-1,.,TGTGCCAGCAGCTTAGCGAGGGCGGAGTCGATCCACAATGAGCAGTTCTTC,CASSLARAESIHNEQFF
TRBV4-2,few,TRBJ2-1,.,TGTGCCAGTACCACCGGGCCCCAGGGAGATAATGAGCAGTTCTTC,CASTTGPQGDNEQFF
TRBV5-5,few,TRBJ1-5,.,TGTGCCAGCAGCTTGGGACGTCTGGCGGGTCAGCCCCAGCATTTT,CASSLGRLAGQPQHF
TRBV7-2,.,TRBJ2-3,TRBD2,TGTGCCAGCAGGGCCAATAGCGGGAGTTCAGATACGCAGTATTTT,CASRANSGSSDTQYF
TRBV20-1,many,TRBJ2-3,TRBD2,TGCAGTGCTAGTAGGGGGACTAGCGGGTTAGATACGCAGTATTTT,CSASRGTSGLDTQYF
TRBV24-1,.,TRBJ2-3,TRBD2,TGTGCCACCAGTGATTCTGGACTAGCAGCTAGCACAGATACGCAGTATTTT,CATSDSGLAASTDTQYF
TRBV27,.,TRBJ1-6,.,TGTGCCAGCAAGGTTGAGATCTATAATTCACCCCTCCACTTT,CASKVEIYNSPLHF
TRBV25-1,few,TRBJ2-5,.,TGTGCCAGCGTAGCCGCCGGGGGAGAGACCCAGTACTTC,CASVAAGGETQYF
TRBV18,.,TRBJ1-4,TRBD1,TGTGCCAGCTCATCTGGACAGGGGAGCAATGAAAAACTGTTTTTT,CASSSGQGSNEKLFF
TRBV3-1,few,TRBJ2-2,TRBD1,TGTGCCAGCAGCCTTACGACAGGGACGAACACCGGGGAGCTGTTTTTT,CASSLTTGTNTGELFF
TRBV18,.,TRBJ2-3,.,TGTGCCAGCTCACCACCGGAGCGGATGGCAGGAGATACGCAGTATTTT,CASSPPERMAGDTQYF
TRBV29-1,few,TRBJ1-2,.,TGCAGCGGCGTTGAGGTTGAGGGGGTAGGCTACACCTTC,CSGVEVEGVGYTF
TRBV15,many,TRBJ1-2,.,TGTGCCACCAGCAGAGATATCACAGCGTCTAACTATGGCTACACCTTC,CATSRDITASNYGYTF
TRBV5-1,.,TRBJ2-1,.,TGCGCCAGCAGTTCCGAGGGTGGGGCGGTGTTCTTC,CASSSEGGAVFF
TRBV3-1,.,TRBJ1-2,TRBD1,TGTGCCAGCAGCCAAGAAACAGGGGGTAGCTATGGCTACACCTTC,CASSQETGGSYGYTF
TRBV6-1,once,TRBJ1-1,TRBD1,TGTGCCAGCGGACCCACAGGGGCCCCCGGGGAAGCTTTCTTT,CASGPTGAPGEAFF
TRBV28,few,TRBJ2-3,TRBD2,TGTGCCAGCAGTTTACGTGGGAGGGCCCGAGATACGCAGTATTTT,CASSLRGRARDTQYF
TRBV10-3,.,TRBJ1-2,TRBD1,TGTGCCATCAGAGGGCAGGGGGCTGACTATGGCTACACCTTC,CAIRGQGADYGYTF
TRBV19,.,TRBJ1-1,TRBD1,TGTGCCAGTAGTATAGCGGCAGGGGGAGGGTTGAACACTGAAGCTTTCTTT,CASSIAAGGGLNTEAFF
TRBV7-2,.,TRBJ1-5,.,TGTGCCAGCAGCCAAGTAGGGTCCGAGGGTAATCAGCCCCAGCATTTT,CASSQVGSEGNQPQHF
TRBV12-3/TRBV12-4,many,TRBJ1-1,TRBD1,TGTGCCAGCAGTCCGACAGGGGCGTTTGACACTGAAGCTTTCTTT,CASSPTGAFDTEAFF
TRBV7-6,.,TRBJ1-1,.,TGTGCCAGCAGCTGGACAGCCATGAACACTGAAGCTTTCTTT,CASSWTAMNTEAFF
TRBV7-6,few,TRBJ1-3,.,TGTGCCAGCAGCTCGGGGGTACCGAGCTCTGGAAACACCATATATTTT,CASSSGVPSSGNTIYF
TRBV5-1,few,TRBJ2-1,.,TGCGCCAGCAGCTTGGATTTAGTCGGATACAATGAGCAGTTCTTC,CASSLDLVGYNEQFF
TRBV29-1,few,TRBJ1-1,.,TGCAGCGTTGGGGACCAGGACACTGAAGCTTTCTTT,CSVGDQDTEAFF
TRBV3-1,many,TRBJ2-1,.,TGTGCCAGCAGCCAAGACAGGCAGGGTAAGAATGAGCAGTTCTTC,CASSQDRQGKNEQFF
TRBV11-2,.,TRBJ2-7,.,TGTGCCAGCAGCCAAGACGGGGGGCTTCGCGAGCAGTACTTC,CASSQDGGLREQYF
TRBV4-2,many,TRBJ2-5,.,TGTGCCAGCAGCGGGCAGGCACCCCCCAGAGAGACCCAGTACTTC,CASSGQAPPRETQYF
TRBV9,.,TRBJ2-7,TRBD2,TGTGCCAGCAGCGTAGGGCCAAGGACTAGGGTCGACGAGCAGTACTTC,CASSVGPRTRVDEQYF
TRBV4-2,.,TRBJ2-1,TRBD2,TGTGCCAGCCGAGCGGGAGTGGAGTCCTACAATGAGCAGTTCTTC,CASRAGVESYNEQFF
TRBV12-3/TRBV12-4,.,TRBJ2-3,TRBD2,TGTGCCAGCAATCCCATAGCGGGAGTAATTGCAGATACGCAGTATTTT,CASNPIAGVIADTQYF
TRBV27,few,TRBJ1-5,.,TGTGCCAGCAGTTCGTCAGGGATCCCCCTCGGTTCGGGCAATCAGCCCCAGCATTTT,CASSSSGIPLGSGNQPQHF